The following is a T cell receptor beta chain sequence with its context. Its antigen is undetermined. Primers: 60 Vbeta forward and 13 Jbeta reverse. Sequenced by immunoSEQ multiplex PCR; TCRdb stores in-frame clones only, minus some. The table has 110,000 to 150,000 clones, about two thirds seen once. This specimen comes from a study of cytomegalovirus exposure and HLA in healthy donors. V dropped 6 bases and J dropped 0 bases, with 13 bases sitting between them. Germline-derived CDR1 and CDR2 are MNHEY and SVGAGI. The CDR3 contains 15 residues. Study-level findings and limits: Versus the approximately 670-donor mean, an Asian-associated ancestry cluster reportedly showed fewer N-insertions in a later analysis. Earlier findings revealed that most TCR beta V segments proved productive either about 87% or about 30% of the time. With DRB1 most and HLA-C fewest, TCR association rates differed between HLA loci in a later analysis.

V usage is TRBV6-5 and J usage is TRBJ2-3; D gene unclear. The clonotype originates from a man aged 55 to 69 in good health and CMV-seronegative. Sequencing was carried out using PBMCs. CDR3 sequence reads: CASRWSAVSTDTQYF. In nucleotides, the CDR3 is TGTGCCAGCAGATGGAGCGCCGTTAGCACAGATACGCAGTATTTT.